A selection of T cell receptor beta chains follows, all from one sample in a study of T cell responses to AZD1222 COVID-19 vaccine. Sequencing used immunoSEQ multiplex PCR; TCRdb keeps in-frame clones, though not all of them. In the table there are some 130,000 clones, roughly 89% of which are singletons. The sample here was peripheral blood, taken on day 0 of AZD1222 vaccination. These receptors were collected from an adult in good health. Each CDR3 is given with its conserved first and last residue. D genes are given only for firm matches. Size tells how often a clone was seen (once, few, many) or the class of an expanded clone, and some rows leave it out.

V gene	J gene	D gene	clone size	CDR3 protein	CDR3 DNA
TRBV3-1/TRBV3-2	TRBJ2-3	-	-	CASSSGNTQYF	TGTGCCAGCAGCTCGGGAAATACGCAGTATTTT
TRBV7-6	TRBJ1-5	TRBD1	-	CASSSTGSGQPQHF	TGTGCCAGCAGCTCGACAGGGTCGGGTCAGCCCCAGCATTTT
TRBV5-6	TRBJ2-7	-	-	CASSLFPPGRISYEQYF	TGTGCCAGCAGCTTGTTTCCTCCAGGGCGGATCTCCTACGAGCAGTACTTC
TRBV9	TRBJ1-1	TRBD1	-	CASSALGTGGTEAFF	TGTGCCAGCAGCGCACTCGGGACAGGGGGCACTGAAGCTTTCTTT
TRBV6-2/TRBV6-3	TRBJ2-7	-	-	CASSTDRRGSYEQYF	TGTGCCAGCAGCACCGACAGAAGAGGATCCTACGAGCAGTACTTC
TRBV4-3	TRBJ2-2	-	-	CASSQEQGSWTGELFF	TGCGCCAGCAGCCAAGAACAGGGCAGTTGGACCGGGGAGCTGTTTTTT
TRBV7-9	TRBJ2-7	-	-	CASSPPGTNEQYF	TGTGCCAGCAGCCCCCCGGGGACGAACGAGCAGTACTTC
TRBV21-1	TRBJ1-1	-	-	CARGTSGRGRHTEAFF	TGTGCCAGGGGAACGAGTGGCAGGGGGCGGCACACTGAAGCTTTCTTT
TRBV5-6	TRBJ1-6	-	-	CASSFSSTGAGISPLHF	TGTGCCAGCAGCTTTAGCTCCACTGGGGCGGGGATTTCACCCCTCCACTTT
TRBV3-1/TRBV3-2	TRBJ1-1	-	few	CASSPEGRGLNTEAFF	TGTGCCAGCAGCCCGGAGGGGAGGGGTTTGAACACTGAAGCTTTCTTT
TRBV9	TRBJ1-2	-	-	CASGDGYTF	TGTGCCAGCGGTGATGGCTACACCTTC
TRBV5-1	TRBJ1-4	-	-	CASSSGMGNEKLFF	TGCGCCAGCAGTTCTGGAATGGGCAATGAAAAACTGTTTTTT
TRBV19	TRBJ1-1	-	-	CASSRWTEAFF	TGTGCCAGTAGTAGGTGGACTGAAGCTTTCTTT
TRBV30	TRBJ1-1	-	-	CAWNQGKVGGGTEAFF	TGTGCCTGGAATCAAGGAAAGGTCGGTGGGGGCACTGAAGCTTTCTTT
TRBV18	TRBJ1-3	-	-	CASSPRREENTIYF	TGTGCCAGCTCACCACGCAGGGAAGAAAACACCATATATTTT
TRBV19	TRBJ1-5	-	few	CASSLLNQPQHF	TGTGCCAGTAGTTTATTAAATCAGCCCCAGCATTTT
TRBV18	TRBJ1-2	-	-	CASSPGRLVYGYTF	TGTGCCAGCTCACCAGGCAGGCTCGTCTATGGCTACACCTTC
TRBV28	TRBJ1-3	-	-	CASSPKRGSGNTIYF	TGTGCCAGCAGCCCAAAAAGGGGTTCTGGAAACACCATATATTTT
TRBV7-2	TRBJ2-2	-	-	CASSFEVFAGELFF	TGTGCCAGCAGCTTCGAGGTTTTTGCCGGGGAGCTGTTTTTT
TRBV5-1	TRBJ1-3	-	-	CASSLYSGHGSGNTIYF	TGCGCCAGCAGCTTGTATTCTGGTCACGGCTCTGGAAACACCATATATTTT
TRBV6-6	TRBJ1-5	-	-	CASSYGVIGNQPQHF	TGTGCCAGCAGTTACGGGGTAATTGGCAATCAGCCCCAGCATTTT
TRBV6-6	TRBJ2-7	-	once	CASSSIGLNYEQYF	TGTGCCAGCAGCTCAATCGGCCTCAACTACGAGCAGTACTTC
TRBV27	TRBJ2-7	TRBD1	-	CASSPVGTGSYEQYF	TGTGCCAGCAGTCCCGTAGGGACAGGATCCTACGAGCAGTACTTC
TRBV6-6	TRBJ1-1	-	-	CASRAGGSDTEAFF	TGTGCCAGCAGGGCTGGGGGGTCGGACACTGAAGCTTTCTTT
TRBV19	TRBJ1-1	-	few	CASTQWGAANTEAFF	TGTGCCAGTACCCAATGGGGGGCAGCGAACACTGAAGCTTTCTTT
TRBV9	TRBJ1-2	TRBD1	few	CASSVDVVGQGLGTNYGYTF	TGTGCCAGCAGCGTAGACGTTGTTGGACAGGGTTTGGGCACTAACTATGGCTACACCTTC
TRBV4-1	TRBJ1-5	-	-	CASSQGVGSQPQHF	TGCGCCAGCAGCCAAGGGGTGGGAAGTCAGCCCCAGCATTTT
TRBV10-3	TRBJ2-7	-	-	CAISSGGHEQYF	TGTGCCATCAGTTCCGGGGGCCACGAGCAGTACTTC
TRBV18	TRBJ1-3	-	-	CASSSRQSAGNTIYF	TGTGCCAGCTCATCCCGACAGTCGGCTGGAAACACCATATATTTT
TRBV2	TRBJ1-1	-	-	CASSEVRDGEAFF	TGTGCCAGCAGTGAGGTCCGGGACGGAGAAGCTTTCTTT
TRBV19	TRBJ1-6	-	-	CASRWIDRNSPLHF	TGTGCCAGTAGGTGGATTGACAGGAATTCACCCCTCCACTTT
TRBV7-6	TRBJ1-4	-	-	CASSPRGEKLFF	TGTGCCAGCAGCCCGAGGGGCGAAAAACTGTTTTTT
TRBV6-5	TRBJ2-7	TRBD1	-	CASSTSGTGKSEQYF	TGTGCCAGCAGTACCTCCGGGACAGGGAAGTCCGAGCAGTACTTC
TRBV30	TRBJ1-4	-	-	CAYSGAANEKLFF	TGTGCCTACTCGGGGGCGGCTAATGAAAAACTGTTTTTT
TRBV5-1	TRBJ2-7	-	-	CASSWNVAPTYEQYF	TGCGCCAGCAGCTGGAACGTTGCTCCCACTTACGAGCAGTACTTC
TRBV6-4	TRBJ2-3	TRBD2	-	CASSDSAGGSTDTQYF	TGTGCCAGCAGTGACTCGGCGGGGGGTTCCACAGATACGCAGTATTTT
TRBV3-1/TRBV3-2	TRBJ2-1	TRBD2	-	CASSQDWASGVYNEQFF	TGTGCCAGCAGCCAAGATTGGGCTAGCGGGGTCTACAATGAGCAGTTCTTC
TRBV6-2/TRBV6-3	TRBJ1-2	-	-	CASSQSPFPYGYTF	TGTGCCAGCAGTCAGAGCCCGTTCCCCTATGGCTACACCTTC
TRBV28	TRBJ2-3	TRBD1	-	CASSPAPRTGSIEDTQYF	TGTGCCAGCAGCCCCGCCCCCAGGACAGGGTCAATAGAAGATACGCAGTATTTT
TRBV2	TRBJ2-2	-	-	CASSDSRANTGELFF	TGTGCCAGCAGTGATAGCAGGGCGAACACCGGGGAGCTGTTTTTT
TRBV25-1	TRBJ2-5	TRBD1	-	CASSSTGVYQETQYF	TGTGCCAGCAGCTCGACAGGGGTGTACCAAGAGACCCAGTACTTC
TRBV19	TRBJ1-1	-	-	CASSMGHRNTEAFF	TGTGCCAGTAGTATGGGACATCGGAACACTGAAGCTTTCTTT
TRBV9	TRBJ2-7	TRBD1	-	CASSVAPTGQGAYEQYF	TGTGCCAGCAGCGTAGCCCCGACCGGGCAGGGGGCCTACGAGCAGTACTTC
TRBV5-1	TRBJ2-1	-	-	CASSLWGDGSYNEQFF	TGCGCCAGCAGCCTGTGGGGGGATGGGTCGTACAATGAGCAGTTCTTC
TRBV6-5	TRBJ2-1	-	-	CASGRTLPSSFF	TGTGCCAGCGGCAGGACTCTCCCGTCGTCGTTCTTC
TRBV10-3	TRBJ2-2	-	once	CAISEESGELFF	TGTGCCATCAGTGAGGAGAGCGGGGAGCTGTTTTTT
TRBV6-5	TRBJ1-1	-	-	CASSYSRLFGVGAFF	TGTGCCAGCAGTTACTCGAGGCTTTTTGGGGTCGGGGCTTTCTTT
TRBV5-5	TRBJ2-7	-	-	CASSQVRVSPEQYF	TGTGCCAGCAGCCAAGTCAGGGTTTCCCCCGAGCAGTACTTC
TRBV6-1	TRBJ1-2	-	-	CASMAHRRDYGYTF	TGTGCCAGCATGGCCCATCGGAGGGACTATGGCTACACCTTC
TRBV25-1	TRBJ1-1	-	-	CASGAGPKAFF	TGTGCCAGCGGTGCGGGGCCGAAAGCTTTCTTT